This T cell receptor (beta chain) was identified during a study of T cell responses to AZD1222 COVID-19 vaccine. At the level of the study: Pooled samples include second doses given at about 4 or 12 weeks. Study results and limitations: Clonal diversity was possibly underestimated, and the donors were mostly white British, with more females.

Details on this clone: The antigen is not known.

The ends were cut back, 5 bases at V and 5 bases at J, with 15 bases in the middle. Looked up from germline, CDR1 is SGHTA and CDR2 is FQGTGA. The CDR3 is 14 amino acids. Assay used: immunoSEQ multiplex PCR; TCRdb lists only in-frame clones, some missing. The table records more than 95,000 clones, around 89% of them present only once. This specimen was peripheral blood, taken on day 0 of AZD1222 vaccination. The TCR comes from an adult in good health. This chain links TRBV7-3 with TRBJ2-5; D not certain. The CDR3 reads CASSPLVVVETQYF. As DNA, the CDR3 is TGTGCCAGCAGCCCTCTAGTGGTGGTCGAGACCCAGTACTTC.